Given below is one TCR beta chain in context. Its antigen is not known. 60 Vbeta and 13 Jbeta primers were used in PCR. Repertoires were generated with immunoSEQ multiplex PCR, while TCRdb's copy carries only in-frame clones and drops some. The sample lists about 160,000 clones, approximately 80% seen once, with approximately 1.2% in the top ten. The entry originates in a study of cytomegalovirus exposure and HLA in healthy donors. Germline values: CDR1 SGDLS, CDR2 YYNGEE. V lost 4 bases to trimming and J lost 10 bases; unmatched junction nucleotides: 10. The CDR3 contains 13 residues. Findings of the study overall: A few of the chains that were CMV-associated were confirmed in vitro to be specific for CMV antigens. A missense variant in DCLRE1C was later tied to TCR beta V- and J-gene trimming. In all likelihood, a cluster of highly shared sequence variants was a sequencing artifact. Researchers catalogued some 160 TCR beta chains as cytomegalovirus-associated.

Sample: PBMCs. The TCR comes from a boy aged 2 to 10 in good health and CMV-seronegative. The chain couples TRBV9 to TRBJ1-1; 7 nucleotides match TRBD1. Here the CDR3 DNA reads TGTGCCAGCAGCTCTAGGGACAGTTCGGCAGCTTTCTTT. This codes for CASSSRDSSAAFF.